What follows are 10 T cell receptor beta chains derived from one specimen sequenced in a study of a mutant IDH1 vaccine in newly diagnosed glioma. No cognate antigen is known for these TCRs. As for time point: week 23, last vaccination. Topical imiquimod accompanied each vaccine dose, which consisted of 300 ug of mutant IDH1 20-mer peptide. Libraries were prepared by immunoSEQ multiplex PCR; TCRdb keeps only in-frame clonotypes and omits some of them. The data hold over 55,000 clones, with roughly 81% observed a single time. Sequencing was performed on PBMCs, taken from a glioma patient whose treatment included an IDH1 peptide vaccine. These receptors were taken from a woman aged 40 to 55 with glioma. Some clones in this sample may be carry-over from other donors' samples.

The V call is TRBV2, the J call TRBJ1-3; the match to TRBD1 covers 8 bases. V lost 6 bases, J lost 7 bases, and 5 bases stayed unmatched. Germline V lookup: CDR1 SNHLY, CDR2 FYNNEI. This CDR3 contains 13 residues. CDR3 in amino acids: CASRIDRGNTIYF. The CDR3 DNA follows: TGTGCCAGCAGAATCGACAGGGGTAACACCATATATTTT.

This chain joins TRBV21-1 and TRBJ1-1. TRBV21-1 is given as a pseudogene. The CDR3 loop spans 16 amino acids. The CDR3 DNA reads TGTGCCAGCAGCTCCCAGGCGGGAGGGGTGAACACTGAAGCTTTCTTT. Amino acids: CASSSQAGGVNTEAFF.

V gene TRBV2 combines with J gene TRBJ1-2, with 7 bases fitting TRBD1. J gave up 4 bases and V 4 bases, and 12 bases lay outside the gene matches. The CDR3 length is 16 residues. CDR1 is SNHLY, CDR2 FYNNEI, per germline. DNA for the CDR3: TGTGCCAGCAGTGGAACCACGACAGGGTCGATCTATGGCTACACCTTC. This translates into CASSGTTTGSIYGYTF.

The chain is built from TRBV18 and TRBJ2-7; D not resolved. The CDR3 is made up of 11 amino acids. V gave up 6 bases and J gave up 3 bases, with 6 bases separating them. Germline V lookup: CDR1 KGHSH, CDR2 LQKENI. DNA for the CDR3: TGTGCCAGCTCGGACCGCTACGAGCAGTACTTC. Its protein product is CASSDRYEQYF.

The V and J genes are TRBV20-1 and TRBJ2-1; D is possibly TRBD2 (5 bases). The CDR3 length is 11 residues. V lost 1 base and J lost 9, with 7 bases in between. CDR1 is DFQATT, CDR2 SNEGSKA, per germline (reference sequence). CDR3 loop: CSARVGSEQFF. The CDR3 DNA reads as TGCAGTGCTAGAGTAGGGAGTGAGCAGTTCTTC.

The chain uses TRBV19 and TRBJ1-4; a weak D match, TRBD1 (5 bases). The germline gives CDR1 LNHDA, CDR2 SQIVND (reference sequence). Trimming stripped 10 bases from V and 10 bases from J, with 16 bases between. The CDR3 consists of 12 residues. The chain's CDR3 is CATVGPRGKLFF. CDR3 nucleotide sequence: TGTGCCACCGTGGGGCCGAGGGGAAAACTGTTTTTT. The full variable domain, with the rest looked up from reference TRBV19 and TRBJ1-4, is DGGITQSPKYLFRKEGQNVTLSCEQNLNHDAMYWYRQDPGQGLRLIYYSQIVNDFQKGDIAEGYSVSREKKESFPLTVTSAQKNPTAFYLCATVGPRGKLFFGSGTQLSVL.

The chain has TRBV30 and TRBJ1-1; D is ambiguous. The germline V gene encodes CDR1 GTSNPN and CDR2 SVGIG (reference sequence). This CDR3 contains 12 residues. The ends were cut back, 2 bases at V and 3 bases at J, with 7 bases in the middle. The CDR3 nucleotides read TGTGCCTGGAGTTCCGGGGACACTGAAGCTTTCTTT. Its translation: CAWSSGDTEAFF.

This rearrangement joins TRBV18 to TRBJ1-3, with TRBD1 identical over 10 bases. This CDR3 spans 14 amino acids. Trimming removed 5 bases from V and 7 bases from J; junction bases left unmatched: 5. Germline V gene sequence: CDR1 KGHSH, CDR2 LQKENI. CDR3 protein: CASSRTGGLNTIYF. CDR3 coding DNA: TGTGCCAGCTCAAGGACAGGGGGTCTCAACACCATATATTTT.

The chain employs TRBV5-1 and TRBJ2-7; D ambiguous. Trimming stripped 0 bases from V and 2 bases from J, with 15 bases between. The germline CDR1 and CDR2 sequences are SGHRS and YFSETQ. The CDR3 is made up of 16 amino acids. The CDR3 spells CASSLGHAEFPYEQYF. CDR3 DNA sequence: TGCGCCAGCAGCTTGGGTCACGCAGAATTCCCCTACGAGCAGTACTTC.

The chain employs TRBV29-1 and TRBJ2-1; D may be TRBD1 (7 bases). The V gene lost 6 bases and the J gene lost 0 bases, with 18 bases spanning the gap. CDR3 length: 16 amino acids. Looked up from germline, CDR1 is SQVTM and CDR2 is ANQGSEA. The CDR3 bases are TGCAGCGTGGCGGGCCAGGGGGGCATCTCCTACAATGAGCAGTTCTTC. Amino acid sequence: CSVAGQGGISYNEQFF.